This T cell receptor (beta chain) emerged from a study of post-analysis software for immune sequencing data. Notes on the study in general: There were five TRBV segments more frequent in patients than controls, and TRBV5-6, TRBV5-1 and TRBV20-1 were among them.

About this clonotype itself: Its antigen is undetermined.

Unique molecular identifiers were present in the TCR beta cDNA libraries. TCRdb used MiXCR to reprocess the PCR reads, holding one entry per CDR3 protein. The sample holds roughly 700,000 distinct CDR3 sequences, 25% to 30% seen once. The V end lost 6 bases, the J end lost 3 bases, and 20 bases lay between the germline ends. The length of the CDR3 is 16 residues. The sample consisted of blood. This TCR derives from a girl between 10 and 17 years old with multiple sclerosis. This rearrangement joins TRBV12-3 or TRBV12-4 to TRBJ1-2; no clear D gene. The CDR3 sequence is CASSPGRREGYYGYTF. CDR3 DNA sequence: TGTGCCAGCAGCCCAGGACGGAGGGAGGGTTACTATGGCTACACCTTC.